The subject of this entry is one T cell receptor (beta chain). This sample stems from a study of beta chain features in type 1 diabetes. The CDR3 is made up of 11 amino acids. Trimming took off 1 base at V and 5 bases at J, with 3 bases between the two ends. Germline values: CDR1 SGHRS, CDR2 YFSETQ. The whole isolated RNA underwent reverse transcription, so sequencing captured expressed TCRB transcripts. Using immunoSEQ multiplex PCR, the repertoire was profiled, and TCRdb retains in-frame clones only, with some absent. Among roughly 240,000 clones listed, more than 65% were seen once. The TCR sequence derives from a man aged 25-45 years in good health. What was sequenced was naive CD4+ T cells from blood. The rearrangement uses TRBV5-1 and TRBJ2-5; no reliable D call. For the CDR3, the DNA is TGCGCCAGCAGCTTGACGGAGACCCAGTACTTC. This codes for CASSLTETQYF.